Below are 26 T cell receptor beta chains sequenced from a single sample in a study of blood T cells in healthy people across ages. Together with a sample-barcoded 5' primer, a J-beta primer mix was included in a second PCR lasting roughly 6 to 12 cycles. TCRdb re-analysed the 5' RACE reads in MiXCR, keeping a single row per CDR3 protein. The table records some 1.7 million distinct CDR3 sequences, 28% of them present only once. The source material was blood. These TCRs come from a woman in her 30s in good health.

On this clonotype itself: Since a much larger clone is just one base distant, this may be a read error. The chain couples TRBV24-1 to TRBJ2-5; D possibly corresponds to TRBD2 (6 bases). The tail of the sequence fits TRBJ2-1 better, so the J call may be wrong. This CDR3 contains 16 residues. The germline gives CDR1 KGHDR, CDR2 SFDVKD. The CDR3 nucleotides are TGTGCCACCAGTGCTCCAGGCGGGGTGGGGGAAGAGACCCAGTTCTTC. Translated, it gives CATSAPGGVGEETQFF.

This clonotype was seen only a few times. The chain joins TRBV7-9 to TRBJ2-3, with TRBD2 as a possible D gene (5 bases). Germline V lookup: CDR1 SEHNR, CDR2 FQNEAQ (reference sequence). The V gene lost 5 bases and the J gene lost 9 bases, with 15 bases spanning the gap. This CDR3 contains 13 residues. CDR3 DNA sequence: TGTGCCAGCAGCCGGGATGAGACCGGGACGCAGTATTTT. Protein: CASSRDETGTQYF.

This clonotype was seen at least ten times. This chain uses TRBV20-1 with TRBJ2-7, with 9 nucleotides matching TRBD1. V lost 1 base, J lost 5 bases, and 3 bases stayed unmatched. Per the germline V gene, CDR1 is DFQATT and CDR2 is SNEGSKA (reference sequence). The CDR3 runs to 13 residues. The CDR3 spells CSARGDRVDEQYF. CDR3 DNA sequence: TGCAGTGCTAGAGGGGACAGGGTCGACGAGCAGTACTTC.

The CDR3 DNA reads as TGTGCCAGCCCTTCTAGCGACAGGGTCCAAGAGACCCAGTACTTC. Translated, it gives CASPSSDRVQETQYF. V gene TRBV2 combines with J gene TRBJ2-5, with D possibly TRBD1 on 7 matching bases. Looked up from germline, CDR1 is SNHLY and CDR2 is FYNNEI. The CDR3 has 15 residues. Trimming stripped 8 bases from V and 1 base from J, with 17 bases between.

The chain is built from TRBV11-3 and TRBJ1-1; D is uncertain. Germline lookup yields CDR1 SGHNT and CDR2 YENEEA. The CDR3 is 14 amino acids. V was pared by 0 bases and J by 1 base, with 6 bases between. The CDR3 DNA is TGTGCCAGCAGCTTAGACAACAGGAACACTGAAGCTTTCTTT. Translating it yields CASSLDNRNTEAFF. The entire variable domain, with the rest obtained from reference TRBV11-3 and TRBJ1-1, is as follows: EAGVVQSPRYKIIEKKQPVAFWCNPISGHNTLYWYLQNLGQGPELLIRYENEEAVDDSQLPKDRFSAERLKGVDSTLKIQPAELGDSAVYLCASSLDNRNTEAFFGQGTRLTVV.

This clonotype was observed a handful of times. V and J are TRBV24-1 and TRBJ2-1; 9 bases map to TRBD2. CDR1 and CDR2 (germline): KGHDR, SFDVKD. V was clipped by 3 bases and J by 6 bases; unmatched bases: 11. The length of the CDR3 is 17 residues. The CDR3 loop is CATSDTPLSGSGNEQFF. The CDR3 DNA is TGTGCCACCAGTGATACCCCTCTTAGCGGGAGTGGCAATGAGCAGTTCTTC.

CDR3 sequence: CSVDFGLNYEQYF. Here the CDR3 DNA reads TGCAGCGTTGACTTTGGCTTGAACTACGAGCAGTACTTC. The chain employs TRBV29-1 and TRBJ2-7; D is ambiguous. The V gene lost 3 bases and the J gene lost 3 bases, with 12 bases spanning the gap. Germline values: CDR1 SQVTM, CDR2 ANQGSEA. The CDR3 runs to 13 residues.

The chain recombines TRBV7-6 with TRBJ1-1; D remains ambiguous. V dropped 4 bases and J dropped 4 bases, with 13 bases sitting between them. CDR3 length: 14 residues. CDR1 is SGHVS, CDR2 FNYEAQ, per germline. Here the CDR3 DNA reads TGTGCCAGCAGCTCGACCCCGGTTCCCACTGAAGCTTTCTTT. Its translation is CASSSTPVPTEAFF.

The chain couples TRBV2 to TRBJ2-1; 9 bases line up with TRBD2. The trim removed 8 bases at V and 4 bases at J, leaving 9 bases unmatched. Germline CDR1 reads SNHLY; CDR2 reads FYNNEI. The CDR3 has 15 amino acids. The CDR3 DNA reads as TGTGCCAGCGGGGGAGCGGGAGGATCGTACAATGAGCAGTTCTTC. Translating gives CASGGAGGSYNEQFF.

The chain employs TRBV20-1 and TRBJ2-5, with 11 bases lining up with TRBD1. The CDR3 consists of 14 residues. Per germline, CDR1 DFQATT and CDR2 SNEGSKA (reference sequence). V shed 5 bases and J 4 bases; nucleotides not matched to a gene: 6. Here the CDR3 reads CSAYLGQGAETQYF. For the CDR3, the DNA is TGCAGTGCTTACCTCGGACAGGGGGCAGAGACCCAGTACTTC.

With regard to this clonotype: Given a much more abundant clone one base away, this may be a read error. This chain links TRBV5-1 with TRBJ2-3; 8 nucleotides align to TRBD2. Germline V gene lookup returns CDR1 SGHRS and CDR2 YFSETQ. This CDR3 has 15 residues. CDR3 amino acids: CANSSSGSPPDTQYF. The CDR3, as DNA: TGCGCCAACAGCTCCAGCGGGAGTCCCCCAGATACGCAGTATTTT.

This clonotype occurred many times. The chain uses TRBV28 and TRBJ1-2; TRBD1 might be the D (6 bases). The CDR3 extends over 12 amino acids. Germline V lookup: CDR1 MDHEN, CDR2 SYDVKM. V was cut by 8 bases and J by 5 bases, with 12 bases left in between. The CDR3 here is CASGLQGYGYTF. CDR3 coding DNA: TGTGCCAGCGGCCTACAGGGTTATGGCTACACCTTC.

This clonotype was counted between two and nine times. The CDR3 DNA sequence: TGTGCCAGCAGCCCTAGGAGGAACAGAGGCTATGGCTACACCTTC. It yields the protein CASSPRRNRGYGYTF. The V and J genes are TRBV7-6 and TRBJ1-2; D remains unclear. The CDR3 consists of 15 residues. V shed 5 bases and J shed 4 bases, with 17 bases lying between them. Germline CDR1 SGHVS, CDR2 FNYEAQ.

This clonotype has only a few counts. The chain combines TRBV7-9 with TRBJ1-5, with TRBD1 as a possible D gene (5 bases). This CDR3 has 15 amino acids. Trimming took 5 bases from V and 2 from J, leaving 13 bases between them. The V gene's germline CDR1 is SEHNR and CDR2 FQNEAQ (reference sequence). The DNA of the CDR3 is TGTGCCAGCAGCGGCGCAGCAGGGCGCAATCAGCCCCAGCATTTT. This sequence encodes CASSGAAGRNQPQHF.

About this clonotype: A junction end diverges from the germline sequence, so it may reflect a read error. Here the CDR3 reads CVSSGDRVEATNEKLFF. Written as DNA, the CDR3 is TGTGTCAGCAGTGGAGACAGGGTCGAAGCGACTAATGAAAAACTGTTTTTT. The V and J genes are TRBV2 and TRBJ1-4; the match to TRBD1 covers 7 bases. CDR3 length: 17 residues. CDR1 and CDR2 from the germline V gene are SNHLY and FYNNEI. The entire variable domain, with the rest obtained from reference TRBV2 and TRBJ1-4, is as follows: EPEVTQTPSHQVTQMGQEVILRCVPISNHLYFYWYRQILGQKVEFLVSFYNNEISEKSEIFDDQFSVERPDGSNFTLKIRSTKLEDSAMYFCVSSGDRVEATNEKLFFGSGTQLSVL.

The chain recombines TRBV5-5 with TRBJ2-3, with D perhaps matching TRBD1 or TRBD2 (5 bases each). The CDR3 spans 14 residues. Germline V CDR1 and CDR2: SGHKS, YYEKEE (reference sequence). V was trimmed by 0 bases and J by 4 bases, leaving 9 bases between them. CDR3 nucleotides: TGTGCCAGCAGCTTGGTTTCGGGGCCAGATACGCAGTATTTT. Translated, it gives CASSLVSGPDTQYF. The whole variable domain, remainder taken from reference TRBV5-5 and TRBJ2-3, is DAGVTQSPTHLIKTRGQQVTLRCSPISGHKSVSWYQQVLGQGPQFIFQYYEKEERGRGNFPDRFSARQFPNYSSELNVNALLLGDSALYLCASSLVSGPDTQYFGPGTRLTVL.

Points on this clonotype: One junction end disagrees with the germline gene, perhaps due to a read error. The chain has TRBV20-1 and TRBJ1-1; a possible D gene is TRBD1 (5 bases). Germline lookup yields CDR1 DFQATT and CDR2 SNEGSKA (reference sequence). There are 12 residues in the CDR3. The CDR3 DNA reads TGCAGTGTGGGACTGGGGGTCACTGAAGATTTCTTT. Translated: CSVGLGVTEDFF.

In DNA form, the CDR3 reads TGTGCCAGCAGCTTGACTAGCGGGGGAAGATTGAATGAGCAGTACTTC. It yields the protein CASSLTSGGRLNEQYF. J is TRBJ2-7 and V is TRBV11-2; 12 bases agree with TRBD2. The germline V gene has CDR1 SGHAT and CDR2 FQNNGV. After removal of 3 bases from V and 7 bases from J, the junction contained 10 bases not matched to a gene. There are 16 residues in the CDR3.

This clonotype was observed a few times. The chain employs TRBV6-5 and TRBJ2-1; 11 nucleotides agree with TRBD2. Germline-derived CDR1 and CDR2 are MNHEY and SVGAGI. The CDR3 covers 18 residues. V lost 4 bases to trimming and J lost 4 bases; unmatched junction nucleotides: 12. Here the CDR3 reads CASSSRSPGTSGYNEQFF. DNA for the CDR3: TGTGCCAGCAGTTCCAGATCCCCTGGGACTAGCGGTTACAATGAGCAGTTCTTC.

This clonotype was seen a handful of times. The gene calls are TRBV28 and TRBJ2-7; tentative D call: TRBD1 (5 bases). The CDR3 runs to 11 residues. V was pared by 8 bases and J by 9 bases, with 14 bases between. Germline V lookup: CDR1 MDHEN, CDR2 SYDVKM. The CDR3 sequence: CASGLQESQYF. The DNA of the CDR3 is TGTGCCAGCGGGTTACAGGAGTCGCAGTACTTC.

The rearrangement links TRBV28 to TRBJ1-2; 7 positions agree with TRBD1. CDR1 is MDHEN and CDR2 is SYDVKM in the germline V gene. J was trimmed by 4 bases and V by 5 bases; bases with no gene match: 7. The CDR3 has 14 amino acids. The CDR3 is CASSRQGPGYGYTF. As DNA, the CDR3 is TGTGCCAGCAGTAGACAGGGACCCGGCTATGGCTACACCTTC.

As for this clonotype: It may be a read error: a sequence one base away is much more abundant. The V call is TRBV6-2 or TRBV6-3, the J call TRBJ1-1; D ambiguous. CDR1 is MNHEY, CDR2 SVGEGT, per germline. The V end was cut by 6 bases, the J end by 3 bases, with 2 bases between. This CDR3 has 10 amino acids. DNA of the CDR3: TGTGCCAGCAGGTACACTGAAGCTTTCTTT. Translated, it gives CASRYTEAFF.

This clonotype was seen a few times. The V call is TRBV7-9, the J call TRBJ1-4; 8 positions agree with TRBD1. Germline values: CDR1 SEHNR, CDR2 FQNEAQ (reference sequence). This CDR3 spans 19 amino acids. V shed 1 base and J 0 bases; nucleotides not matched to a gene: 10. The CDR3 coding sequence is TGTGCCAGCAGCTTAGTCCGGGACAGGCCGTACGCAACTAATGAAAAACTGTTTTTT. Amino acids: CASSLVRDRPYATNEKLFF.

This clonotype has just a few counts. The V call is TRBV7-2, the J call TRBJ2-1; 14 bases fit TRBD2. This CDR3 is 17 amino acids long. V lost 6 bases to trimming and J lost 5 bases; unmatched junction nucleotides: 9. Germline loops: CDR1 SGHTA, CDR2 FQGNSA. This CDR3 is CASRRRLAGGPHNEQFF. The CDR3 region has the DNA TGTGCCAGCAGACGAAGACTAGCGGGAGGGCCTCACAATGAGCAGTTCTTC.

This clonotype was observed once. The gene calls are TRBV10-3 and TRBJ2-5; D is undetermined. V lost 0 bases, J lost 5 bases, and 10 bases lay in between. This CDR3 comprises 14 residues. CDR1 and CDR2 (germline): ENHRY, SYGVKD. The CDR3 nucleotides are TGTGCCATCAGTGAGTCACCCGGTCGGGAGACCCAGTACTTC. Translating it yields CAISESPGRETQYF.

This chain uses TRBV12-3 or TRBV12-4 with TRBJ2-3; 12 positions agree with TRBD2. CDR3 size: 14 residues. J was trimmed by 5 bases and V by 6 bases; bases with no gene match: 3. CDR3 in DNA: TGTGCCAGCAGGAAGGGACTAGCGGGAGATACGCAGTATTTT. This codes for CASRKGLAGDTQYF.